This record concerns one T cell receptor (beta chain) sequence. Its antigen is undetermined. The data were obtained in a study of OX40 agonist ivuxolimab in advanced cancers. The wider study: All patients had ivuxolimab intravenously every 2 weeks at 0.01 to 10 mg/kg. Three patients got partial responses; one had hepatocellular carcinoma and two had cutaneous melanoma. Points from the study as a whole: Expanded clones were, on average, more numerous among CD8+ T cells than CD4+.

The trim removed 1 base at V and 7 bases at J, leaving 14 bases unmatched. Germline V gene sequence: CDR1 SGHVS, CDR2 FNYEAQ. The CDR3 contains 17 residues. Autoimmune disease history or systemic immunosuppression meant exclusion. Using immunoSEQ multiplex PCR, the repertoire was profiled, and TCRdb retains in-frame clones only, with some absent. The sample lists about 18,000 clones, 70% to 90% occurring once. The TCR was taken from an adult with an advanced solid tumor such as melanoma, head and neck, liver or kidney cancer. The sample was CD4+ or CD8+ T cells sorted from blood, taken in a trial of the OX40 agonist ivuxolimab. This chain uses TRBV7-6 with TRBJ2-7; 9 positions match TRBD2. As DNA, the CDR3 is TGTGCCAGCAGCTTAGTTATATCTAGCGGGGCCTCTACGGAGCAGTACTTC. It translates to CASSLVISSGASTEQYF.